This is a list of T cell receptor beta chains from one sample in a study of blood T cell repertoires in COVID-19. TCRdb keeps only in-frame clones here, not all; method: immunoSEQ multiplex PCR. The sample has more than 150,000 clones, 70% to 90% seen once. The sample taken for sequencing was peripheral blood. The receptors shown here come from a man aged 35 to 55 with active or convalescent COVID-19. The CDR3 runs from the conserved cysteine through the conserved F or W. The D gene is left open where the match is weak. For some rows the clone size is stated as once, few or many, or as a class when expanded; others skip it.

v_gene	len	j_gene	d_gene	abundance	CDR3aa	CDR3nt
TRBV2	15	TRBJ2-2	-	-	CASSVDSSNTGELFF	TGTGCCAGCAGTGTGGACAGCTCCAACACCGGGGAGCTGTTTTTT
TRBV30	14	TRBJ2-1	-	few	CAWSAGGPLHEQFF	TGTGCCTGGAGTGCGGGGGGCCCACTCCATGAGCAGTTCTTC
TRBV28	16	TRBJ2-3	TRBD2	-	CASSSPRLAGTDTQYF	TGTGCCAGCAGCTCACCGCGACTAGCGGGGACAGATACGCAGTATTTT
TRBV12-3/TRBV12-4	12	TRBJ1-1	-	few	CASSLQQGQSFF	TGTGCCAGCAGTTTACAGCAGGGGCAATCTTTCTTT
TRBV27	13	TRBJ2-5	TRBD2	-	CASSLRGEETQYF	TGTGCCAGCAGTTTACGGGGGGAGGAGACCCAGTACTTC
TRBV5-1	14	TRBJ2-1	-	-	CASSQDSVNNEQFF	TGCGCCAGCAGCCAGGATAGCGTAAACAATGAGCAGTTCTTC
TRBV19	12	TRBJ1-2	-	-	CASSIAGNGYTF	TGTGCCAGTAGTATTGCAGGGAATGGCTACACCTTC
TRBV9	17	TRBJ2-3	TRBD2	-	CASSPGLAGALVYTQYF	TGTGCCAGCAGCCCTGGACTAGCGGGGGCACTCGTGTATACGCAGTATTTT
TRBV13	15	TRBJ2-3	-	once	CASSSETTGRDTQYF	TGTGCCAGCAGCTCCGAAACGACAGGGAGGGATACGCAGTATTTT
TRBV30	11	TRBJ1-1	-	few	CACRQYTEAFF	TGTGCCTGCCGACAGTACACTGAAGCTTTCTTT
TRBV5-6	16	TRBJ1-2	TRBD1	-	CASSWTTGRSGYGYTF	TGTGCCAGCAGCTGGACGACAGGGAGAAGCGGCTATGGCTACACCTTC
TRBV15	16	TRBJ2-5	-	-	CATSRGGILEQETQYF	TGTGCCACCAGCAGAGGAGGAATACTAGAACAAGAGACCCAGTACTTC
TRBV24-1	14	TRBJ1-2	-	-	CATSDATGNYGYTF	TGTGCCACCAGTGACGCCACAGGGAACTATGGCTACACCTTC